This TCR beta chain originates from a study of blood T cell repertoires in COVID-19. Some clones are missing from TCRdb's copy, which holds only in-frame ones; the method was immunoSEQ multiplex PCR. The data contain 250,000 to 350,000 clones, more than 75% of them singletons. Per the germline V gene, CDR1 is MNHNS and CDR2 is SASEGT. Trimming took off 3 bases at V and 6 bases at J, with 6 bases between the two ends. This CDR3 has 12 amino acids. Sequenced sample: PBMCs or T cells enriched from blood (not recorded which). This sequence joins TRBV6-1 and TRBJ2-1, with D possibly matching TRBD1 (6 bases). The receptor was derived from a woman in her 30s who had recovered from COVID-19. This CDR3 is CASSDRGNEQFF. CDR3 nucleotide sequence: TGTGCCAGCAGTGACAGGGGCAATGAGCAGTTCTTC.